The 32 T cell receptor beta chains reported below all come from one sample, sequenced in a study of T cells after posttransplantation cyclophosphamide. Measured with immunoSEQ multiplex PCR; TCRdb has only the in-frame clones, and not every one. The sample lists tens of thousands of clones, roughly 88% seen once, with around 6.6% in the top ten. The sample was PBMCs. The receptors derive from a woman aged 55-75 years with a blood cancer, CMV-positive, and with a related stem cell donor.

This chain joins TRBV6-1 and TRBJ1-2; D ambiguous. Trimming took off 6 bases at V and 0 bases at J, with 5 bases between the two ends. Germline loops: CDR1 MNHNS, CDR2 SASEGT. The CDR3 runs 12 residues. The CDR3 sequence: CASREANYGYTF. CDR3 coding DNA: TGTGCCAGCAGGGAGGCTAACTATGGCTACACCTTC.

The chain carries TRBV4-1 and TRBJ2-7; possible D gene TRBD2, 5 bases. The ends were cut back, 1 base at V and 2 bases at J, with 18 bases in the middle. This CDR3 region has 17 residues. Germline CDR1 reads MGHRA; CDR2 reads YSYEKL. The CDR3 here is CASSQAETASRAYEQYF. CDR3 DNA sequence: TGCGCCAGCAGCCAAGCAGAAACGGCTAGCCGGGCCTACGAGCAGTACTTC.

The chain is built from TRBV25-1 and TRBJ2-1; D is ambiguous. Per germline, CDR1 MGHDK and CDR2 SYGVNS. V was cut by 6 bases and J by 9 bases, with 15 bases left in between. CDR3 length equals 13 residues. The CDR3 region has the DNA TGTGCCAGCAGATGGCTAGAAGGTGGTGAGCAGTTCTTC. As protein: CASRWLEGGEQFF.

V and J are TRBV7-8 and TRBJ2-1; 7 bases agree with TRBD2. J lost 2 bases, V lost 5 bases, and 6 bases had no gene match. CDR3 length equals 15 residues. Germline loops: CDR1 SGHVS, CDR2 FQNEAQ. Written as DNA, the CDR3 is TGTGCCAGCAGCGGCGGACTAGAAGCCTACAATGAGCAGTTCTTC. Protein product: CASSGGLEAYNEQFF.

This rearrangement joins TRBV19 to TRBJ1-2, with D tentatively TRBD1 (5 bases). Germline lookup yields CDR1 LNHDA and CDR2 SQIVND (reference sequence). V was pared by 7 bases and J by 7 bases, with 25 bases between. The CDR3 spans 16 residues. The CDR3 spells CASKETPIRGGAGYTF. The CDR3 coding sequence is TGTGCCAGTAAGGAAACCCCAATCCGGGGGGGAGCTGGCTACACCTTC.

This chain joins TRBV7-3 and TRBJ1-1, with D hard to call. Per germline, CDR1 SGHTA and CDR2 FQGTGA. Trimming pared 5 bases from V and 1 base from J, leaving 11 bases between. This CDR3 contains 14 residues. CDR3 region: CASSPKAGNTEAFF. CDR3 DNA sequence: TGTGCCAGCAGCCCCAAGGCAGGGAACACTGAAGCTTTCTTT. Full variable domain (missing parts from reference TRBV7-3 and TRBJ1-1): GAGVSQTPSNKVTEKGKYVELRCDPISGHTALYWYRQSLGQGPEFLIYFQGTGAADDSGLPNDRFFAVRPEGSVSTLKIQRTERGDSAVYLCASSPKAGNTEAFFGQGTRLTVV.

The chain employs TRBV10-3 and TRBJ2-3, with D perhaps TRBD1 (6 bases). The CDR3 consists of 15 residues. V lost 0 bases to trimming and J lost 1 base, with 8 bases between them. Germline CDR1 reads ENHRY; CDR2 reads SYGVKD. CDR3 loop: CAISESQGRTDTQYF. DNA for the CDR3: TGTGCCATCAGTGAGTCACAGGGCCGCACAGATACGCAGTATTTT.

The chain links TRBV6-5 to TRBJ2-7; tentative D call: TRBD1 (6 bases). This CDR3 spans 13 amino acids. The V gene lost 5 bases and the J gene lost 2 bases, with 10 bases spanning the gap. Germline loops: CDR1 MNHEY, CDR2 SVGAGI. The CDR3 reads CASSNRAPYEQYF. The CDR3 nucleotides read TGTGCCAGCAGTAACAGGGCCCCCTACGAGCAGTACTTC.

This clone was observed once. This chain uses TRBV10-2 with TRBJ2-3; 8 bases map to TRBD2. Germline CDR1 reads WSHSY; CDR2 reads SAAADI. The CDR3 runs to 14 residues. With V trimmed by 7 bases and J by 4 bases, 7 bases remained unmatched. For the CDR3, the DNA is TGCGCCAGCATTCGTCCCGGGAGGGCAGATACGCAGTATTTT. This translates into CASIRPGRADTQYF.

This clone showed up just a few times. The chain employs TRBV19 and TRBJ2-3; D gene unclear. This CDR3 is 13 amino acids long. Germline V gene sequence: CDR1 LNHDA, CDR2 SQIVND (reference sequence). V lost 4 bases to trimming and J lost 7 bases, with 12 bases between them. The CDR3 is CASSSGRTNTQYF. The DNA for the CDR3 is TGTGCCAGTAGTAGCGGCCGCACGAATACGCAGTATTTT. Drawing the rest from reference TRBV19 and TRBJ2-3, the complete variable domain is DGGITQSPKYLFRKEGQNVTLSCEQNLNHDAMYWYRQDPGQGLRLIYYSQIVNDFQKGDIAEGYSVSREKKESFPLTVTSAQKNPTAFYLCASSSGRTNTQYFGPGTRLTVL.

The chain carries TRBV5-6 and TRBJ2-3, with D perhaps TRBD2 (7 bases). CDR3 length: 18 amino acids. CDR1 is SGHDT, CDR2 YYEEEE, per germline. Between the trimmed V and J ends, which lost 2 bases and 5 bases, there was a span of 24 bases. The CDR3 sequence is CASSLSRGTWEGEDTQYF. The DNA of the CDR3 is TGTGCCAGCAGCTTATCTAGGGGGACGTGGGAGGGCGAAGATACGCAGTATTTT.

This chain connects TRBV18 to TRBJ2-2; the D gene is possibly TRBD2 (6 bases). The V and J ends lost 0 bases and 5 bases respectively, with 13 bases between them. CDR1 KGHSH and CDR2 LQKENI come from the germline V gene. This CDR3 is built from 16 residues. Here the CDR3 DNA reads TGTGCCAGCTCACCACCTACCGGGAGAGAGACCGGGGAGCTGTTTTTT. Its protein product is CASSPPTGRETGELFF.

The genes are TRBV14 and TRBJ2-7, with 9 bases that match TRBD2. This CDR3 region has 16 residues. Germline V CDR1 and CDR2: SGHDN, FVKESK. The junction had 6 bases not matched to a gene; V was cut back by 2 bases and J by 1 base. The CDR3: CASSQLTAGGSYEQYF. CDR3 DNA: TGTGCCAGCAGCCAACTTACAGCGGGAGGATCCTACGAGCAGTACTTC.

The sample holds a few counts of this clone. The rearrangement uses TRBV10-3 and TRBJ1-3; D is unresolved. This CDR3 region has 12 residues. The germline V gene encodes CDR1 ENHRY and CDR2 SYGVKD. V lost 5 bases and J 0 bases, leaving 2 bases between the germline ends. CDR3 bases: TGTGCCATCAGTTACTCTGGAAACACCATATATTTT. Protein sequence: CAISYSGNTIYF.

The rearrangement joins TRBV29-1 to TRBJ1-1; 7 bases fit TRBD1. V was pared by 6 bases and J by 2 bases, with 3 bases of the junction left unmatched. This CDR3 contains 12 residues. The V gene's germline CDR1 is SQVTM and CDR2 ANQGSEA. Here the CDR3 DNA reads TGCAGCGTACAGGGGATTAACACTGAAGCTTTCTTT. It codes for CSVQGINTEAFF.

V and J are TRBV18 and TRBJ1-4; 9 nucleotides align to TRBD1. Germline V gives CDR1 KGHSH, CDR2 LQKENI. The CDR3 is 15 residues long. V dropped 3 bases and J dropped 7; count of bases not matched to a gene: 6. The CDR3 nucleotides read TGTGCCAGCTCACCCCGGACAGGGGCAGGTGAAAAACTGTTTTTT. Protein sequence: CASSPRTGAGEKLFF.

This chain joins TRBV5-1 and TRBJ2-7; 9 nucleotides agree with TRBD1. The CDR3 covers 14 residues. Per the germline V gene, CDR1 is SGHRS and CDR2 is YFSETQ. V shed 4 bases and J 4 bases; nucleotides not matched to a gene: 6. The CDR3 coding sequence is TGCGCCAGCAGCCAAGACAGGGGGGGTTACGAGCAGTACTTC. It translates to CASSQDRGGYEQYF.

The gene calls are TRBV6-6 and TRBJ1-1; D remains unclear. The CDR3 spans 13 residues. Trimming shortened V by 6 bases and J by 1 base, and 9 bases separated the two germline ends. Germline CDR1 and CDR2: MNHNY and SVGAGI (reference sequence). This CDR3 reads CASRKTENTEAFF. CDR3 coding DNA: TGTGCCAGCAGGAAGACTGAGAACACTGAAGCTTTCTTT.

The CDR3, as DNA: TGTGCCAGCAGCTTAGATCTCAATGAGCAGTTCTTC. It encodes CASSLDLNEQFF. The chain links TRBV13 to TRBJ2-1; D is ambiguous. This CDR3 region has 12 residues. Germline values: CDR1 PRHDT, CDR2 FYEKMQ (reference sequence). With 1 base removed from V and 6 bases from J, the gap between germline ends came to 4 bases. The entire variable domain, with the rest obtained from reference TRBV13 and TRBJ2-1, is as follows: AAGVIQSPRHLIKEKRETATLKCYPIPRHDTVYWYQQGPGQDPQFLISFYEKMQSDKGSIPDRFSAQQFSDYHSELNMSSLELGDSALYFCASSLDLNEQFFGPGTRLTVL.

CDR3 protein: CASSVVPGQNSGNTIYF. Here the CDR3 DNA reads TGTGCCAGCAGCGTAGTTCCGGGACAGAACTCTGGAAACACCATATATTTT. The chain uses TRBV9 and TRBJ1-3; 7 bases agree with TRBD1. Germline assignment: CDR1 SGDLS and CDR2 YYNGEE. V was pared by 0 bases and J by 0 bases, with 6 bases of the junction left unmatched. There are 17 residues in the CDR3.

V and J are TRBV5-4 and TRBJ2-5; 8 bases match TRBD1. With V trimmed by 5 bases and J by 5 bases, 5 bases remained unmatched. CDR3 length equals 13 residues. CDR1 and CDR2 (germline): SGHNT, YYREEE (reference sequence). CDR3 region: CASSTTGGETQYF. CDR3 DNA: TGTGCCAGCAGTACTACAGGGGGGGAGACCCAGTACTTC.

This clone has more than one count but fewer than ten. The chain uses TRBV10-1 and TRBJ2-2; D is possibly TRBD2 (6 bases). CDR1 and CDR2 (germline): WNHNN, SYGVQD (reference sequence). The ends were cut back, 6 bases at V and 4 bases at J, with 9 bases in the middle. CDR3 length: 13 residues. This chain's CDR3 is CASSRTITGELFF. The CDR3 DNA reads as TGCGCCAGCAGCAGGACTATCACCGGGGAGCTGTTTTTT.

The chain combines TRBV6-5 with TRBJ2-7; weak D call: TRBD2 (5 bases). Between the trimmed V and J ends, which lost 6 bases and 6 bases, there was a span of 15 bases. The CDR3 is 13 amino acids. The germline V gene encodes CDR1 MNHEY and CDR2 SVGAGI. The CDR3 DNA reads as TGTGCCAGCAGGCTAGAGGGCTCGACCGAGCAGTACTTC. This codes for CASRLEGSTEQYF.

This rearrangement joins TRBV19 to TRBJ1-5; no clear D. The CDR3 length is 14 residues. V lost 5 bases, J lost 1 base, and 9 bases lay in between. Per germline, CDR1 LNHDA and CDR2 SQIVND (reference sequence). CDR3 loop: CASSPDWSNQPQHF. In DNA form, the CDR3 reads TGTGCCAGTAGTCCTGACTGGAGCAATCAGCCCCAGCATTTT.

The chain joins TRBV11-2 to TRBJ2-2; maybe TRBD2 (6 bases). V shed 5 bases and J shed 1 base, with 17 bases lying between them. The CDR3 consists of 17 residues. The germline V gene has CDR1 SGHAT and CDR2 FQNNGV. In DNA, the CDR3 is TGTGCCAGCAGCGCCTTATATAGCGGAGTGAACACCGGGGAGCTGTTTTTT. The encoded protein is CASSALYSGVNTGELFF. Full variable domain (rest looked up from reference TRBV11-2 and TRBJ2-2): EAGVAQSPRYKIIEKRQSVAFWCNPISGHATLYWYQQILGQGPKLLIQFQNNGVVDDSQLPKDRFSAERLKGVDSTLKIQPAKLEDSAVYLCASSALYSGVNTGELFFGEGSRLTVL.

The genes are TRBV9 and TRBJ2-6; TRBD1 matches at 11 bases. The V gene's germline CDR1 is SGDLS and CDR2 YYNGEE. The CDR3 is made up of 18 amino acids. After removal of 0 bases from V and 4 bases from J, the junction contained 6 bases not matched to a gene. The CDR3 coding sequence is TGTGCCAGCAGCGTAGATGGACAGGGGGCGTTCGGGGCCAACGTCCTGACTTTC. Its protein is CASSVDGQGAFGANVLTF.

V usage is TRBV7-9 and J usage is TRBJ2-5, with TRBD2 as a possible D gene (5 bases). Trimming stripped 6 bases from V and 0 bases from J, with 14 bases between. The CDR3 has 15 residues. Germline V gene sequence: CDR1 SEHNR, CDR2 FQNEAQ (reference sequence). The CDR3, as DNA: TGTGCCAGCAGACATAGCGCCATGTACCAAGAGACCCAGTACTTC. It is translated as CASRHSAMYQETQYF.

In this sample, this clone turned up once. The chain employs TRBV4-2 and TRBJ2-3; D might be TRBD1 (6 bases). Germline V lookup: CDR1 LGHNA, CDR2 YNFKEQ. The V gene lost 0 bases and the J gene lost 2 bases, with 12 bases spanning the gap. The CDR3 has 16 amino acids. The CDR3 coding sequence is TGTGCCAGCAGCCAAGATTCTGGACAGCCCACAGATACGCAGTATTTT. This encodes CASSQDSGQPTDTQYF.

The chain is built from TRBV15 and TRBJ1-1, with D tentatively TRBD1 (6 bases). Germline V gene data show CDR1 as LNHNV and CDR2 as YYDKDF (reference sequence). This CDR3 has 19 residues. V shed 0 bases and J shed 3 bases, with 23 bases lying between them. CDR3 in DNA: TGTGCCACCAGCAGAGATCTTAAGGGGTTAGGGTCAGGGGACACTGAAGCTTTCTTT. Its protein is CATSRDLKGLGSGDTEAFF. Variable domain in full (rest from reference TRBV15 and TRBJ1-1): DAMVIQNPRYQVTQFGKPVTLSCSQTLNHNVMYWYQQKSSQAPKLLFHYYDKDFNNEADTPDNFQSRRPNTSFCFLDIRSPGLGDTAMYLCATSRDLKGLGSGDTEAFFGQGTRLTVV.

This chain uses TRBV11-3 with TRBJ2-2, with TRBD2 identical over 8 bases. The CDR3 is 15 residues long. V trimming: 5 bases; J trimming: 6 bases; junction bases outside the gene matches: 8. Per germline, CDR1 SGHNT and CDR2 YENEEA. This CDR3 is CASSRSGKAPGELFF. In nucleotides, the CDR3 is TGTGCCAGCAGCCGTAGCGGGAAGGCTCCCGGGGAGCTGTTTTTT.

The J gene is TRBJ2-7, the V gene TRBV20-1; D ambiguous. V gave up 1 base and J gave up 3 bases, with 4 bases separating them. Per the germline V gene, CDR1 is DFQATT and CDR2 is SNEGSKA (reference sequence). The CDR3 has 11 residues. CDR3: CSARAYYEQYF. The CDR3 nucleotides are TGCAGTGCTAGAGCGTACTACGAGCAGTACTTC.

The V and J genes are TRBV7-8 and TRBJ1-1, with D maybe TRBD1 (6 bases). Germline V lookup: CDR1 SGHVS, CDR2 FQNEAQ. Trimming left V 2 bases short and J 0 bases short, with 10 bases between. This CDR3 has 15 amino acids. CDR3: CASSLTGQMNTEAFF. In DNA form, the CDR3 reads TGTGCCAGCAGCTTAACCGGACAGATGAACACTGAAGCTTTCTTT. Full variable domain (rest looked up from reference TRBV7-8 and TRBJ1-1): GAGVSQSPRYKVAKRGQDVALRCDPISGHVSLFWYQQALGQGPEFLTYFQNEAQLDKSGLPSDRFFAERPEGSVSTLKIQRTQQEDSAVYLCASSLTGQMNTEAFFGQGTRLTVV.